This T cell receptor beta chain is from a study of cytomegalovirus exposure and HLA in healthy donors. TCRdb's copy holds only in-frame clones and misses some; the assay was immunoSEQ multiplex PCR. The table lists about 130,000 clones, about 88% of them singletons. Trimming shortened V by 0 bases and J by 1 base, and 9 bases separated the two germline ends. The length of the CDR3 is 15 residues. CDR1 and CDR2 from the germline V gene are MNHNY and SVGAGI (reference sequence). Sample: PBMCs. The chain couples TRBV6-6 to TRBJ1-1; possible D gene TRBD1, 6 bases. The TCR comes from a woman under 30 in good health and CMV-seronegative. CDR3 in DNA: TGTGCCAGCAGTTACTCGGACAGTCCGAACACTGAAGCTTTCTTT. This codes for CASSYSDSPNTEAFF.